This T cell receptor beta chain was captured in a study of regulatory T cells in long-lasting Graves disease. General study findings and limits: Persistent disease preferred TRBV28, TRBJ1-2 and TRBJ2-5. Only a small sample size was used, which may have cut accuracy.

Trimming shortened V by 6 bases and J by 2 bases, and 13 bases separated the two germline ends. The germline V gene encodes CDR1 MNHEY and CDR2 SMNVEV (reference sequence). The CDR3 is made up of 14 amino acids. Libraries of TCR beta came from iRepertoire HTBI primers plus Arm-PCR of CDR3 regions. Each CDR3 protein is one row after TCRdb ran MiXCR on the multiplex PCR reads. The data show about 540,000 distinct CDR3 sequences, approximately 15% seen once. Noted time point: newly diagnosed GD, antithyroid drugs for less than 3 months. Making the TCR library involved RNA that had been extracted from PBMCs. On this clonotype itself: What it binds is not known.

The same specimen was also included in a second study, on T cells in Graves' hyperthyroidism and ophthalmopathy. That publication notes: Using the HTBI primer set, a first-round RT-PCR was run on the TCR CDR3. Blood also contained most expanded thyroid clonotypes above 0.001.

The TCR originated in a man younger than 40 with Graves disease. The chain carries TRBV27 and TRBJ1-1; D is unresolved. The specimen was peripheral blood mononuclear cells (PBMCs), collected at new diagnosis, from a patient treated with antithyroid drugs. For the CDR3, the DNA is TGTGCCAGCAGACATGCGGGCTACAACACTGAAGCTTTCTTT. Protein sequence: CASRHAGYNTEAFF.